This T cell receptor beta chain derives from a study of cytomegalovirus exposure and HLA in healthy donors. This clone was observed once. PCR amplification relied on 60 Vbeta primers (plus 13 Jbeta primers). Only in-frame clones appear in the TCRdb table, and some are missing; sequencing was by immunoSEQ multiplex PCR. The sample lists about 76,000 clones, around four fifths occurring once. The length of the CDR3 is 13 residues. Germline CDR1 SEHNR, CDR2 FQNEAQ (reference sequence). J lost 4 bases, V lost 5 bases, and 3 bases had no gene match. This clonotype originated in a woman aged 40 to 49 in good health and CMV-seropositive. The V call is TRBV7-9, the J call TRBJ2-7; 9 bases match TRBD1. The sequenced sample was PBMCs. The CDR3: CASSQQGAYEQYF. The CDR3 nucleotides read TGTGCCAGCAGCCAACAGGGGGCGTACGAGCAGTACTTC.